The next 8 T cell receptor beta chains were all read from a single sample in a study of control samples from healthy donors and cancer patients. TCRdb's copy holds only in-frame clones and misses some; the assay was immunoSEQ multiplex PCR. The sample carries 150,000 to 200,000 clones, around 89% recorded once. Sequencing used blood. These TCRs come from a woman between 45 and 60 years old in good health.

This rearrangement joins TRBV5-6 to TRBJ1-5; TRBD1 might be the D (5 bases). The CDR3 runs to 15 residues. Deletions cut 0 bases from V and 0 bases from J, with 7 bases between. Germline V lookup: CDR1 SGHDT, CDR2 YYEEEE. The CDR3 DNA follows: TGTGCCAGCAGCTTGGTAGGGGTTAGCAATCAGCCCCAGCATTTT. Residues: CASSLVGVSNQPQHF.

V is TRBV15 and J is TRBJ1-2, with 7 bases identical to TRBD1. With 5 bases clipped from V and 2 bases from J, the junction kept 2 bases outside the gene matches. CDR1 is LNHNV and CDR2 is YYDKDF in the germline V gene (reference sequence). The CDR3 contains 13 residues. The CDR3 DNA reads TGTGCCACCAGCCCGGACAGGAACTATGGCTACACCTTC. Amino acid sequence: CATSPDRNYGYTF.

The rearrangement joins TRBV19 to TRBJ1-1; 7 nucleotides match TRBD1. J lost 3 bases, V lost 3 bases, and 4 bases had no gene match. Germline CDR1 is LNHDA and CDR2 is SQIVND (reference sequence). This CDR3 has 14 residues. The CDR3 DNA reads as TGTGCCAGTAGTATCAGGGGGAGGGACACTGAAGCTTTCTTT. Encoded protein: CASSIRGRDTEAFF.

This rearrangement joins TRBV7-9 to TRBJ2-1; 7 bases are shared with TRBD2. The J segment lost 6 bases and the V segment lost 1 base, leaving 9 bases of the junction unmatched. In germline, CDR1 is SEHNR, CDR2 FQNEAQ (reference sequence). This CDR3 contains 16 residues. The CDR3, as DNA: TGTGCCAGCAGCTTAGGGGGCGGGAGTTCTTCCAATGAGCAGTTCTTC. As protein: CASSLGGGSSSNEQFF.

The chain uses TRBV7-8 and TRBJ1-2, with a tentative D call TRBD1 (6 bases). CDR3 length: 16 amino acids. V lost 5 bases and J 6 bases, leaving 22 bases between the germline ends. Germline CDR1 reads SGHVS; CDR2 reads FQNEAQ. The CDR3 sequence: CASSRGQSQVLNGYTF. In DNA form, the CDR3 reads TGTGCCAGCAGCCGAGGACAGTCCCAAGTTCTTAATGGCTACACCTTC.

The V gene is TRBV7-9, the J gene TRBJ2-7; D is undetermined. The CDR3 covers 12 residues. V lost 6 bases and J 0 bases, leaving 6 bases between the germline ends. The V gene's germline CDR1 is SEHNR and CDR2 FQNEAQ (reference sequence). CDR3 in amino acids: CASRDDSYEQYF. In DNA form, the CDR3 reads TGTGCCAGCAGGGACGACTCCTACGAGCAGTACTTC.

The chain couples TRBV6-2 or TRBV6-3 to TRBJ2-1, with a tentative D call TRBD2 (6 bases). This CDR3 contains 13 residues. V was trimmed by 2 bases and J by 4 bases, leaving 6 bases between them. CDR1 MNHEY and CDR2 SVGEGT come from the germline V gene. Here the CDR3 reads CASSYRGYNEQFF. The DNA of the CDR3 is TGTGCCAGCAGTTACCGGGGGTACAATGAGCAGTTCTTC.

The CDR3: CASSITYAGSGNTIYF. CDR3 DNA sequence: TGTGCCAGTAGTATAACCTACGCGGGCTCTGGAAACACCATATATTTT. The chain has TRBV19 and TRBJ1-3, with D unclear. The CDR3 contains 16 residues. The V end lost 2 bases, the J end lost 0 bases, and 11 bases lay between the germline ends. CDR1 and CDR2 (germline): LNHDA, SQIVND (reference sequence).